One and the same sample provided the 21 T cell receptor beta chains below, sequenced in a study of blood T cell repertoires in COVID-19. Data came from immunoSEQ multiplex PCR; TCRdb stores just in-frame clones and leaves some out. The top ten hold 7.8% of the sample, which has 500,000 to 600,000 clones, roughly 89% seen once. Sequenced sample: peripheral blood. These TCRs come from a woman aged 50 to 60 with COVID-19, enrolled during active disease.

The CDR3 DNA reads as TGTGCCACCAGCAGAGGGGGTCAGGGAGGTGAAAAACTGTTTTTT. As protein: CATSRGGQGGEKLFF. The rearrangement uses TRBV15 and TRBJ1-4; D may be TRBD1 (5 bases). Germline V lookup: CDR1 LNHNV, CDR2 YYDKDF (reference sequence). The CDR3 consists of 15 residues. The V end lost 1 base, the J end lost 7 bases, and 13 bases lay between the germline ends.

The chain joins TRBV2 to TRBJ2-1; tentative D call: TRBD2 (7 bases). There are 13 residues in the CDR3. Per germline, CDR1 SNHLY and CDR2 FYNNEI. V gave up 11 bases and J gave up 2 bases, with 13 bases separating them. CDR3 nucleotides: TGTGCCGGCCCGGGGGGCACCTACAATGAGCAGTTCTTC. Translation: CAGPGGTYNEQFF.

This sequence joins TRBV10-1 and TRBJ2-3, with a possible D match to TRBD2 (5 bases). Germline V gene sequence: CDR1 WNHNN, CDR2 SYGVQD (reference sequence). The CDR3 has 16 amino acids. V was clipped by 5 bases and J by 2 bases, with 17 bases between them. CDR3 coding DNA: TGCGCCAGCAGTTCGAACCGAGCGGACCACACAGATACGCAGTATTTT. It is translated as CASSSNRADHTDTQYF.

The chain employs TRBV5-4 and TRBJ2-5, with a weak D call TRBD2 (6 bases). CDR3 length: 17 amino acids. V gave up 0 bases and J gave up 2 bases, with 17 bases separating them. Germline values: CDR1 SGHNT, CDR2 YYREEE (reference sequence). The CDR3 DNA is TGTGCCAGCAGCTTGGCCGGGAGCGTAGGTACTCAAGAGACCCAGTACTTC. Translation gives CASSLAGSVGTQETQYF.

This chain's CDR3 is CASSLRGFSGNTIYF. The CDR3 DNA sequence: TGTGCCAGCAGCCTCAGGGGATTCTCTGGAAACACCATATATTTT. V is TRBV11-2 and J is TRBJ1-3, with D tentatively TRBD1 (6 bases). V dropped 5 bases and J dropped 0 bases, with 11 bases sitting between them. From germline, CDR1 is SGHAT and CDR2 FQNNGV. This CDR3 spans 15 amino acids. Drawing the rest from reference TRBV11-2 and TRBJ1-3, the complete variable domain is EAGVAQSPRYKIIEKRQSVAFWCNPISGHATLYWYQQILGQGPKLLIQFQNNGVVDDSQLPKDRFSAERLKGVDSTLKIQPAKLEDSAVYLCASSLRGFSGNTIYFGEGSWLTVV.

This chain links TRBV4-1 with TRBJ2-7, with 10 bases fitting TRBD1. V trimming: 1 base; J trimming: 7 bases; junction bases outside the gene matches: 7. There are 15 residues in the CDR3. Germline V gene sequence: CDR1 MGHRA, CDR2 YSYEKL. The chain's CDR3 is CASSQVGDRGGEQYF. The DNA of the CDR3 is TGCGCCAGCAGCCAAGTTGGGGACAGGGGAGGAGAGCAGTACTTC.

CDR3 bases: TGTGCCAGCAGTTGGGCCTGGTCCTACAATGAGCAGTTCTTC. Translation gives CASSWAWSYNEQFF. The V call is TRBV27, the J call TRBJ2-1; D gene ambiguous. CDR1 is MNHEY, CDR2 SMNVEV, per germline (reference sequence). This CDR3 region has 14 residues. Between the trimmed V and J ends, which lost 4 bases and 1 base, there was a span of 8 bases.

J is TRBJ2-3 and V is TRBV3-1 (or the pseudogene TRBV3-2); tentatively, D is TRBD2 (5 bases). The ends were cut back, 0 bases at V and 7 bases at J, with 14 bases in the middle. This CDR3 is built from 15 residues. Germline V CDR1 and CDR2: LGHDT, YNNKEL (reference sequence). For the CDR3, the DNA is TGTGCCAGCAGCCAAGATCCCGCCGGGGTTAATACGCAGTATTTT. As protein: CASSQDPAGVNTQYF.

The rearrangement links TRBV27 to TRBJ2-2; 7 bases agree with TRBD2. Germline-derived CDR1 and CDR2 are MNHEY and SMNVEV (reference sequence). The CDR3 covers 12 residues. After removal of 7 bases from V and 7 bases from J, the junction contained 3 bases not matched to a gene. CDR3 sequence: CASTSGNGELFF. The DNA for the CDR3 is TGTGCCAGCACCAGCGGGAACGGGGAGCTGTTTTTT.

This clone was observed once. The genes are TRBV2 and TRBJ1-5; 7 bases are a match to TRBD1. This CDR3 has 16 amino acids. CDR1 and CDR2 (germline): SNHLY, FYNNEI. The ends lost 3 bases at V and 3 bases at J; junction bases unmatched: 8. DNA for the CDR3: TGTGCCAGCAGTGATAAGGCTGACAGGGCCAATCAGCCCCAGCATTTT. It translates to CASSDKADRANQPQHF.

The chain has TRBV19 and TRBJ1-1, with D perhaps matching TRBD1 (6 bases). Trimming shortened V by 5 bases and J by 5 bases, and 15 bases separated the two germline ends. This CDR3 is 14 amino acids long. Germline values: CDR1 LNHDA, CDR2 SQIVND (reference sequence). The CDR3 is CASSAQSQGTEAFF. The CDR3 DNA sequence: TGTGCCAGTAGTGCTCAATCACAGGGAACTGAAGCTTTCTTT.

The table lists this clone with a count of one. The rearrangement joins TRBV11-2 to TRBJ2-7, with 7 bases that match TRBD1. After removal of 1 base from V and 0 bases from J, the junction contained 6 bases not matched to a gene. The CDR3 spans 16 residues. Germline lookup yields CDR1 SGHAT and CDR2 FQNNGV. CDR3 sequence: CASSLGDRLSSYEQYF. In DNA form, the CDR3 reads TGTGCCAGCAGCTTAGGGGACAGACTTAGCTCCTACGAGCAGTACTTC.

The chain is built from TRBV7-8 and TRBJ2-7; 7 nucleotides align to TRBD1. J was trimmed by 0 bases and V by 5 bases; bases with no gene match: 7. CDR1 and CDR2 (germline): SGHVS, FQNEAQ. The length of the CDR3 is 15 residues. CDR3 coding DNA: TGTGCCAGCAGCCCCCGTCGGGACAGCTCCTACGAGCAGTACTTC. Encoded protein: CASSPRRDSSYEQYF.

The rearrangement uses TRBV10-3 and TRBJ1-2; D not resolved. Germline CDR1 ENHRY, CDR2 SYGVKD. V gave up 4 bases and J gave up 8 bases, with 17 bases separating them. The CDR3 covers 14 residues. The CDR3 coding sequence is TGTGCCATCAGTGGGGGAGAGGGTTCTGGGGGCTACACCTTC. This translates into CAISGGEGSGGYTF.

The rearrangement links TRBV19 to TRBJ2-1; weak D call: TRBD2 (7 bases). The V end was cut by 4 bases, the J end by 5 bases, with 15 bases between. There are 15 residues in the CDR3. Germline loops: CDR1 LNHDA, CDR2 SQIVND (reference sequence). The CDR3 coding sequence is TGTGCCAGTAGTAAAGGGGGGGTCGGGAACAATGAGCAGTTCTTC. Protein: CASSKGGVGNNEQFF.

The chain is built from TRBV4-1 and TRBJ1-1; tentatively, D is TRBD1 (6 bases). The CDR3 length is 17 residues. The V end lost 1 base, the J end lost 0 bases, and 15 bases lay between the germline ends. Germline V gene data show CDR1 as MGHRA and CDR2 as YSYEKL. The CDR3 spells CASSQGRGGLMNTEAFF. The CDR3 bases are TGCGCCAGCAGCCAAGGCAGGGGAGGGCTCATGAACACTGAAGCTTTCTTT.

The chain uses TRBV5-4 and TRBJ2-1, with 8 positions matching TRBD2. Germline V gene sequence: CDR1 SGHNT, CDR2 YYREEE (reference sequence). The ends lost 1 base at V and 7 bases at J; junction bases unmatched: 7. The CDR3 runs 15 residues. The CDR3 loop is CASSLSSGEQNEQFF. Here the CDR3 DNA reads TGTGCCAGCAGCTTGAGTAGCGGGGAACAGAATGAGCAGTTCTTC.

The V call is TRBV30, the J call TRBJ1-1, with unresolved D. The CDR3 totals 14 residues. The V end lost 2 bases, the J end lost 1 base, and 11 bases lay between the germline ends. Germline V gene lookup returns CDR1 GTSNPN and CDR2 SVGIG (reference sequence). The chain's CDR3 is CAWSPGRKNTEAFF. DNA of the CDR3: TGTGCCTGGAGTCCCGGCAGGAAGAACACTGAAGCTTTCTTT.

The chain uses TRBV30 and TRBJ1-2; the match to TRBD1 covers 7 bases. The CDR3 is 13 amino acids. J was trimmed by 6 bases and V by 2 bases; bases with no gene match: 6. Per the germline V gene, CDR1 is GTSNPN and CDR2 is SVGIG (reference sequence). DNA for the CDR3: TGTGCCTGGAGTCCAGGGGGTGGTAATGGCTACACCTTC. It is translated as CAWSPGGGNGYTF.

This chain joins TRBV7-6 and TRBJ2-3, with D possibly being TRBD2 (6 bases). The CDR3 is 18 amino acids. Trimming took off 7 bases at V and 0 bases at J, with 23 bases between the two ends. Germline V gene sequence: CDR1 SGHVS, CDR2 FNYEAQ. CDR3 protein: CASTWVSGETTSTDTQYF. The CDR3, as DNA: TGTGCCAGCACCTGGGTGTCGGGGGAAACAACTAGCACAGATACGCAGTATTTT.

The chain joins TRBV28 to TRBJ2-1; perhaps TRBD2 as D (5 bases). The CDR3 has 14 amino acids. CDR1 and CDR2 from the germline V gene are MDHEN and SYDVKM. Trimming cost V 5 bases and J 8 bases, with 16 bases left between them. CDR3 residues: CASSALSSSDEQFF. The DNA for the CDR3 is TGTGCCAGCAGTGCGCTCTCTAGCTCCGATGAGCAGTTCTTC.